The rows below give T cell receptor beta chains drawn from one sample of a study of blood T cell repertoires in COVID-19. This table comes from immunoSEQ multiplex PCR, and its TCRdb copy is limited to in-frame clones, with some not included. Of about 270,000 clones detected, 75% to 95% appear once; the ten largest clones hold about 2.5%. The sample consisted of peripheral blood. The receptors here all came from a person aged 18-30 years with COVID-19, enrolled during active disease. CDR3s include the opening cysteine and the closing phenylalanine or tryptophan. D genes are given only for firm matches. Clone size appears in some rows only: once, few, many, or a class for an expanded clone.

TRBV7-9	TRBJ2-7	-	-	TGTGCCAGCAGGACGGGAACCTACGAGCAGTACTTC	CASRTGTYEQYF
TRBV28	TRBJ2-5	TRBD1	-	TGTGCCAGCAGTCCAACAGGGGTCAGGGAGACCCAGTACTTC	CASSPTGVRETQYF
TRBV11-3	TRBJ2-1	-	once	TGTGCCAGCAGCTTAGCTTGGAGCGGCGAGCAGTTCTTC	CASSLAWSGEQFF
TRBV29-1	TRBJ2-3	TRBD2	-	TGCAGCGAAAGGCCGGGACTAGCGATAGATACGCAGTATTTT	CSERPGLAIDTQYF
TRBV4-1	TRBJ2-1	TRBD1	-	TGCGCCAGCAGCCGAGTGGACAGGGAAGAGCAGTTCTTC	CASSRVDREEQFF
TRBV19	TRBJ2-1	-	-	TGTGCCAGTAGTGCCACGCCCGGGACTCGGAGGAACAATGAGCAGTTCTTC	CASSATPGTRRNNEQFF
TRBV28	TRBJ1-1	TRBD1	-	TGTGCCAGCAGTTCGACAGGGATGAACACTGAAGCTTTCTTT	CASSSTGMNTEAFF
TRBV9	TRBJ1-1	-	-	TGTGCCAGCAGCCCCTCGAACAGGGAAGCTTTCTTT	CASSPSNREAFF
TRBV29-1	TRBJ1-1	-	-	TGCAGCGTTGTTCGGTTTACAGGAGAAGCTTTCTTT	CSVVRFTGEAFF
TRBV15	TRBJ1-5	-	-	TGTGCCACCAGCAGAGCGTTAAATCAGCCCCAGCATTTT	CATSRALNQPQHF
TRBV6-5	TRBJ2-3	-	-	TGTGCCAGCAGTTCCCGGAGTAGCGGATACACAGATACGCAGTATTTT	CASSSRSSGYTDTQYF
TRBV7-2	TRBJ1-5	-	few	TGTGCCAGCAGCCCTACTCAGGGTTCGTGGCAGCCCCAGCATTTT	CASSPTQGSWQPQHF
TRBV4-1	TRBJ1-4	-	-	TGCGCCAGCAGCCAAGATGCAGGGAGGGTCGGTGAAAAACTGTTTTTT	CASSQDAGRVGEKLFF
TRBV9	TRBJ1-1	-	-	TGTGCCAGCAGCGTAGGAAAAGGGGGGAACACTGAAGCTTTCTTT	CASSVGKGGNTEAFF
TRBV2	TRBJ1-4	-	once	TGTGCCAGCAGTCCCCGGACGACTATAGCTAATGAAAAACTGTTTTTT	CASSPRTTIANEKLFF
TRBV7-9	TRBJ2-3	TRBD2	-	TGTGCCAGCAGCTTAGCTAGCGGGATCACAGATACGCAGTATTTT	CASSLASGITDTQYF
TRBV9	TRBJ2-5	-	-	TGTGCCAGCAGCGTAGATGGTAGGTCGAGACTACCCCAAGAGACCCAGTACTTC	CASSVDGRSRLPQETQYF
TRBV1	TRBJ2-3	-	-	TGCACCAGCAGCCAAGATGGGCCTAGCGGGAGGGTCGCAGATACGCAGTATTTT	CTSSQDGPSGRVADTQYF
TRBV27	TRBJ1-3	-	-	TGTGCCAGCAGCCCGACTCTGGCAAATGGAAACACCATATATTTT	CASSPTLANGNTIYF
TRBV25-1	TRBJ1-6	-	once	TGTGCCAGCAGTGAATTCCGTTATAATTCACCCCTCCACTTT	CASSEFRYNSPLHF
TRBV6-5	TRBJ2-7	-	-	TGTGCCAGCAGTTATTCCCGAGCGGGCGAGCAGTACTTC	CASSYSRAGEQYF
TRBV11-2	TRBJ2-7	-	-	TGTGCCAGCAGCTTTTCAGCGGCAGATTACGAGCAGTACTTC	CASSFSAADYEQYF
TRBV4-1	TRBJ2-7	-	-	TGCGCCAGCAGCCACAACAACGGAGTAGTCACCTACGAGCAGTACTTC	CASSHNNGVVTYEQYF
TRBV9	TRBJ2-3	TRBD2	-	TGTGCCAGCAGCGTGGCGGGAGCTCCAGATACGCAGTATTTT	CASSVAGAPDTQYF
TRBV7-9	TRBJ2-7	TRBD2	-	TGTGCCAGCAGCCCCCGACTAGCGGGAGCTCTCGAGCAGTACTTC	CASSPRLAGALEQYF
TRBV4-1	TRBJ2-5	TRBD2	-	TGCGCCAGCAGCCAGGAACCGGGACTAGCGGCTCAAGAGACCCAGTACTTC	CASSQEPGLAAQETQYF
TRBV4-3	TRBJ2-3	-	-	TGCGCCAGCAGCGGAGGGAGTGTCACAGATACGCAGTATTTT	CASSGGSVTDTQYF
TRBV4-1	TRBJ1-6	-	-	TGCGCCGGAGCCCAAAGAGTCGATAATTCACCCCTCCACTTT	CAGAQRVDNSPLHF
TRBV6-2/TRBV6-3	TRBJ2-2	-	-	TGTGCCAGCAGTAGAAGCAGGGGAGACCCGAACACCGGGGAGCTGTTTTTT	CASSRSRGDPNTGELFF
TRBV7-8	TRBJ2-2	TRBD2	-	TGTGCCAGCAGTCCTCTAGGGACTAGCGGGAGAGGGGGGTACACCGGGGAGCTGTTTTTT	CASSPLGTSGRGGYTGELFF
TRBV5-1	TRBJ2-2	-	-	TGCGCCAGCAGCTTGTCACTTAACACCGGGGAGCTGTTTTTT	CASSLSLNTGELFF
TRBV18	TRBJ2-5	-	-	TGTGCCAGCTCGCCAGAAGTCCGGGAGACCCAGTACTTC	CASSPEVRETQYF
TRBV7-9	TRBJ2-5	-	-	TGTGCCAGCAGCTTACAAACAGGGTTTGGTGAGACCCAGTACTTC	CASSLQTGFGETQYF
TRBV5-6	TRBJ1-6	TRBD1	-	TGTGCCAGCAGCTTTGGGACAGGGGAGGCACCCCTCCACTTT	CASSFGTGEAPLHF
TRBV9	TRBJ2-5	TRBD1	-	TGTGCCAGCAGCGTAGGGGACAGGGCCGAGACCCAGTACTTC	CASSVGDRAETQYF
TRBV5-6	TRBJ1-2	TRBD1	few	TGTGCCAGCAGCTCGGGGACAGGGGCCTATGGCTACACCTTC	CASSSGTGAYGYTF
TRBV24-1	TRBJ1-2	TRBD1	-	TGTGCCACCAGTGATCCACGTATAGGGGGCGATGGCTACACCTTC	CATSDPRIGGDGYTF
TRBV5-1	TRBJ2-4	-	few	TGCGCCAGCAGCTTGGACAGGGCGCAAAACATTCAGTACTTC	CASSLDRAQNIQYF
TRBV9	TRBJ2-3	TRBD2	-	TGTGCCAGCAGCGTATCAACTAGCGGGAGGGAAGATACGCAGTATTTT	CASSVSTSGREDTQYF
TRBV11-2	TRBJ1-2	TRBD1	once	TGTGCCAGCAGCCCGGCCGGGACAGGGTTCTATGGCTACACCTTC	CASSPAGTGFYGYTF
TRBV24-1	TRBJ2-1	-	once	TGTGCCACCAGTTCCCTCGATGACAGCTCCTACAATGAGCAGTTCTTC	CATSSLDDSSYNEQFF